This TCR beta chain was profiled in a study of T cell responses to AZD1222 COVID-19 vaccine. Study overall: Samples with a second dose at about 4 or about 12 weeks were pooled together. Whole-study results and caveats: All repertoire sampling was performed exclusively after the peak T cell response.

Germline-derived CDR1 and CDR2 are MDHEN and SYDVKM. The V and J ends lost 8 bases and 2 bases respectively, with 12 bases between them. CDR3 length: 13 residues. The table came from immunoSEQ multiplex PCR; TCRdb's copy has only in-frame clones and leaves some out. The sample consists of 100,000 to 150,000 clones, about 89% of them appearing once. Of note for this clone: The antigen remains unidentified.

The sequence was collected from an adult in good health. Sequencing was performed on peripheral blood, taken on day 0 of AZD1222 vaccination. The chain couples TRBV28 to TRBJ1-1; tentative D call: TRBD1 (6 bases). The CDR3 nucleotides read TGTGCCAGCCGGGGACAAATCAACACTGAAGCTTTCTTT. It encodes CASRGQINTEAFF.